The 21 T cell receptor beta chains reported below all come from one sample, sequenced in a study of CD8 T cells in ankylosing spondylitis. Using its own MiXCR run on the 5' RACE reads, TCRdb lists one record per CDR3 protein. The sample shows some 140,000 distinct CDR3 sequences, more than 9.5% of them seen only once. Sequencing used blood, either unsorted or a sorted T cell fraction (not recorded which). All receptors come from a female donor with ankylosing spondylitis or in good health (not recorded which).

This clonotype came up a few times. V usage is TRBV15 and J usage is TRBJ2-5; TRBD2 aligns across 9 bases. V was pared by 3 bases and J by 2 bases, with 1 base of the junction left unmatched. CDR1 and CDR2 (germline): LNHNV, YYDKDF (reference sequence). The CDR3 has 14 residues. This chain's CDR3 is CATSRTSGQETQYF. The CDR3 DNA reads TGTGCCACCAGCAGGACTAGCGGACAAGAGACCCAGTACTTC.

This clonotype was found many times. This chain uses TRBV15 with TRBJ2-3, with 8 bases identical to TRBD2. The CDR3 loop spans 15 amino acids. V shed 5 bases and J 2 bases; nucleotides not matched to a gene: 6. Germline CDR1 LNHNV, CDR2 YYDKDF (reference sequence). The CDR3 DNA follows: TGTGCCACCAGCGTAAGGACTAGCATCACAGATACGCAGTATTTT. Translated: CATSVRTSITDTQYF.

This clonotype came up many times. The V and J genes are TRBV5-1 and TRBJ2-1; D gene uncertain. V lost 0 bases to trimming and J lost 2 bases, with 12 bases between them. Germline CDR1 reads SGHRS; CDR2 reads YFSETQ. The CDR3 covers 16 residues. The CDR3 loop is CASSLVVPLTYNEQFF. CDR3 in DNA: TGCGCCAGCAGCTTGGTTGTCCCCCTTACCTACAATGAGCAGTTCTTC.

This clonotype was observed many times. The chain uses TRBV5-1 and TRBJ2-1; D assignment may be TRBD1 or TRBD2 (5 bases each). V was trimmed by 9 bases and J by 1 base, leaving 20 bases between them. The germline V gene encodes CDR1 SGHRS and CDR2 YFSETQ. The CDR3 totals 16 residues. The CDR3: CATTVGVWGSYNEQFF. The CDR3 coding sequence is TGCGCCACCACTGTGGGCGTATGGGGGTCCTACAATGAGCAGTTCTTC.

This clonotype was picked up many times. The CDR3 spells CASSLQSMEQYF. For the CDR3, the DNA is TGCGCCAGCAGCTTGCAGTCCATGGAGCAGTACTTC. This sequence joins TRBV5-1 and TRBJ2-7; no reliable D call. The CDR3 covers 12 residues. V dropped 1 base and J dropped 7 bases, with 9 bases sitting between them. The V gene's germline CDR1 is SGHRS and CDR2 YFSETQ.

At least ten counts were recorded for this clonotype. The chain carries TRBV28 and TRBJ2-2; 7 bases are shared with TRBD1. The CDR3 has 15 residues. The germline gives CDR1 MDHEN, CDR2 SYDVKM. Trimming at V came to 1 base and at J to 4 bases, leaving 3 bases not matched to a gene. The CDR3 loop is CASSLLDRSTGELFF. The CDR3 nucleotides read TGTGCCAGCAGTTTATTGGACAGGAGCACCGGGGAGCTGTTTTTT.

This clonotype was detected ten times or more. The chain is built from TRBV3-1 and TRBJ1-1, with 8 bases that match TRBD1. This CDR3 comprises 15 residues. Trimming cost V 0 bases and J 4 bases; bases outside gene matches: 4. Germline-derived CDR1 and CDR2 are LGHDT and YNNKEL (reference sequence). DNA of the CDR3: TGTGCCAGCAGCCAAGATAACAGGGGGGGCACTGAAGCTTTCTTT. It encodes CASSQDNRGGTEAFF.

This clonotype came up many times. This chain connects TRBV2 to TRBJ1-6; TRBD1 aligns across 7 bases. The V gene's germline CDR1 is SNHLY and CDR2 FYNNEI. V lost 6 bases, J lost 9 bases, and 14 bases stayed unmatched. The CDR3 has 16 amino acids. The CDR3 here is CASSYRGGETGSPLHF. The DNA for the CDR3 is TGTGCCAGCAGCTACAGGGGAGGGGAAACCGGTTCACCCCTCCACTTT.

The CDR3 nucleotides are TGTGCCAGCTCCGGGACGAGCACTGAAGCTTTCTTT. Residues: CASSGTSTEAFF. V gene TRBV18 combines with J gene TRBJ1-1; a weak D match, TRBD1 (5 bases). The CDR3 is made up of 12 amino acids. With 6 bases removed from V and 4 bases from J, the gap between germline ends came to 9 bases. CDR1 and CDR2 (germline): KGHSH, LQKENI. Full variable domain (missing parts from reference TRBV18 and TRBJ1-1): NAGVMQNPRHLVRRRGQEARLRCSPMKGHSHVYWYRQLPEEGLKFMVYLQKENIIDESGMPKERFSAEFPKEGPSILRIQQVVRGDSAAYFCASSGTSTEAFFGQGTRLTVV.

At least ten counts were recorded for this clonotype. This chain uses TRBV2 with TRBJ2-5, with TRBD2 identical over 8 bases. Germline loops: CDR1 SNHLY, CDR2 FYNNEI. The CDR3 loop spans 14 amino acids. V dropped 8 bases and J dropped 4; count of bases not matched to a gene: 9. Here the CDR3 reads CASSFPSGLETQYF. The DNA for the CDR3 is TGTGCCAGCTCTTTTCCTAGCGGGTTAGAGACCCAGTACTTC.

Ten or more counts support this clonotype. The CDR3: CASRRGGQNTEAFF. The CDR3 coding sequence is TGTGCCAGCAGAAGGGGGGGTCAGAACACTGAAGCTTTCTTT. This sequence joins TRBV2 and TRBJ1-1; possible D gene TRBD1, 6 bases. CDR3 length: 14 residues. V gave up 6 bases and J gave up 1 base, with 12 bases separating them. Per the germline V gene, CDR1 is SNHLY and CDR2 is FYNNEI.

This clonotype was detected many times. The genes are TRBV6-6 and TRBJ2-5; D tentatively fits TRBD1 or TRBD2 (5 bases each). Germline V gives CDR1 MNHNY, CDR2 SVGAGI (reference sequence). The CDR3 sequence is 12 residues long. Trimming pared 11 bases from V and 4 bases from J, leaving 14 bases between. The CDR3 sequence: CARPRGLETQYF. The CDR3 DNA sequence: TGTGCCCGCCCCCGGGGCCTAGAGACCCAGTACTTC.

The sample holds many counts of this clonotype. The CDR3 DNA follows: TGTGCCAGCAGCCGACGGGACACCCTGAACTATGGCTACACCTTC. Residues: CASSRRDTLNYGYTF. This sequence joins TRBV7-9 and TRBJ1-2; tentative D call: TRBD1 (6 bases). The germline V gene has CDR1 SEHNR and CDR2 FQNEAQ (reference sequence). There are 15 residues in the CDR3. V gave up 5 bases and J gave up 2 bases, with 15 bases separating them.

The gene calls are TRBV10-3 and TRBJ2-1; 12 bases match TRBD2. The CDR3 has 15 residues. The germline gives CDR1 ENHRY, CDR2 SYGVKD. J gave up 6 bases and V 2 bases, and 2 bases lay outside the gene matches. CDR3 in DNA: TGTGCCATCAGTGAGGCTAGCGGGAGGGCCAATGAGCAGTTCTTC. Its translation: CAISEASGRANEQFF.

This clonotype was seen repeatedly, ten times or more. This sequence joins TRBV24-1 and TRBJ2-3; tentatively, D is TRBD1 or TRBD2 (5 bases each). Per germline, CDR1 KGHDR and CDR2 SFDVKD. V lost 10 bases, J lost 1 base, and 14 bases lay in between. There are 14 residues in the CDR3. The CDR3 region has the DNA TGTGCCACAAGCCGGGACGGTGGCACAGATACGCAGTATTTT. Its translation is CATSRDGGTDTQYF.

This clonotype has only a few counts. The chain combines TRBV5-5 with TRBJ1-6; tentatively, D is TRBD1 (5 bases). Trimming removed 6 bases from V and 7 bases from J, with 14 bases in between. This CDR3 has 14 amino acids. In germline, CDR1 is SGHKS, CDR2 YYEKEE (reference sequence). The CDR3 DNA sequence: TGTGCCAGCACCCGGAACGAGGGGAATTCACCCCTCCACTTT. Translating it yields CASTRNEGNSPLHF.

This clonotype came up a few times. The V and J genes are TRBV6-5 and TRBJ2-7; no definite D call. The germline CDR1 and CDR2 sequences are MNHEY and SVGAGI. Deletions cut 0 bases from V and 9 bases from J, with 15 bases between. The CDR3 length is 14 residues. CDR3 sequence: CASSYSKVAFGQYF. Here the CDR3 DNA reads TGTGCCAGCAGTTACTCGAAAGTCGCCTTTGGGCAGTACTTC.

This clonotype came up many times. This chain links TRBV5-1 with TRBJ2-1; the D is unclear. This CDR3 comprises 12 residues. Germline values: CDR1 SGHRS, CDR2 YFSETQ. V was clipped by 4 bases and J by 5 bases, with 7 bases between them. The CDR3 loop reads CASSTRHNEQFF. Here the CDR3 DNA reads TGCGCCAGCAGCACCCGACACAATGAGCAGTTCTTC.

This clonotype showed up many times. The CDR3 bases are TGTGCCAGCAGCTTGTACGCCACCTACGAGCAGTACTTC. Translation: CASSLYATYEQYF. The V call is TRBV11-2, the J call TRBJ2-7; D call uncertain. The CDR3 runs to 13 residues. Germline V gene lookup returns CDR1 SGHAT and CDR2 FQNNGV. Trimming cost V 3 bases and J 2 bases, with 8 bases left between them.

This clonotype was counted ten times or more. This chain connects TRBV28 to TRBJ2-7; weak D call: TRBD1 (6 bases). Trimming left V 3 bases short and J 2 bases short, with 20 bases between. The germline gives CDR1 MDHEN, CDR2 SYDVKM. The CDR3 loop spans 17 amino acids. The CDR3 region is CASSLPSFTGTTYEQYF. CDR3 sequence (DNA): TGTGCCAGCAGTTTGCCCTCCTTTACAGGGACCACCTACGAGCAGTACTTC.

This clonotype was seen many times. As the CDR3 is not closed by the conserved phenylalanine or tryptophan, this likely results from a read error. The DNA is omitted, as the CDR3 cannot be located on it reliably, and the CDR3 follows TCRdb's listing. The chain links TRBV6-1 to TRBJ1-1. Germline V gene lookup returns CDR1 MNHNS and CDR2 SASEGT. The CDR3 extends over 13 residues, inclusive of both ends. The CDR3: CASSGSLRLVDRL.